One and the same sample provided the 10 T cell receptor beta chains below, sequenced in a study of Ad26.COV2.S vaccination and SARS-CoV-2 variants. The treatment: some 20 received Ad26.COV2.S at low or high dose, single or two shots; several received placebo; per-sample allocation not given. Collection of the samples took place on day 63 after the first injection of vaccine or placebo. Assay: immunoSEQ multiplex PCR; the TCRdb copy retains only in-frame clones and omits some. The sample has about 350,000 clones, roughly nine tenths seen once; the top ten hold around 6.4%. Here the sequenced sample was peripheral blood, taken in a trial of Ad26.COV2.S vaccine versus placebo. Receptors were obtained from a person between 18 and 59 years old who received the Ad26.COV2.S COVID-19 vaccine or a placebo.

CDR3 DNA: TGCGCCAGCAGCCAAGAAATGGGACTCAAAGTCAGTGAGCAGTTCTTC. It specifies CASSQEMGLKVSEQFF. The chain couples TRBV4-1 to TRBJ2-1, with D perhaps TRBD2 (6 bases). Germline V gene data show CDR1 as MGHRA and CDR2 as YSYEKL. The CDR3 spans 16 residues. Trimming took off 0 bases at V and 9 bases at J, with 18 bases between the two ends.

The chain uses TRBV18 and TRBJ2-7, with D possibly matching TRBD1 (5 bases). V lost 2 bases to trimming and J lost 3 bases, with 14 bases between them. CDR3 length: 15 amino acids. Looked up from germline, CDR1 is KGHSH and CDR2 is LQKENI. The CDR3: CASSPGATANYEQYF. The CDR3 DNA follows: TGTGCCAGCTCACCAGGGGCGACAGCCAACTACGAGCAGTACTTC.

In DNA form, the CDR3 reads TGTGCCAGCAGCCCTCACCTCGGACAGGGTTCTGGTGGCTACACCTTC. Its protein product is CASSPHLGQGSGGYTF. The chain recombines TRBV5-4 with TRBJ1-2; the match to TRBD1 covers 8 bases. V gave up 4 bases and J gave up 7 bases; unmatched junction bases: 15. Germline V gene lookup returns CDR1 SGHNT and CDR2 YYREEE (reference sequence). This CDR3 spans 16 amino acids.

V is TRBV12-5 and J is TRBJ2-2, with D hard to call. Trimming left V 3 bases short and J 4 bases short, with 9 bases between. The CDR3 contains 14 residues. Germline V gives CDR1 LGHNT, CDR2 FRNRAP. The CDR3 DNA sequence: TGTGCTAGTGGTTTAGACGTGCGCACCGGGGAGCTGTTTTTT. Amino acid sequence: CASGLDVRTGELFF.

This clone showed up just once. The genes are TRBV3-1 (or the pseudogene TRBV3-2) and TRBJ2-7, with TRBD2 identical over 10 bases. Unmatched junction bases numbered 5, after V lost 1 base and J lost 2 bases. The CDR3 is made up of 16 amino acids. CDR1 LGHDT and CDR2 YNNKEL come from the germline V gene (reference sequence). The CDR3 loop is CASSQVTSGRAYEQYF. In DNA form, the CDR3 reads TGTGCCAGCAGCCAAGTCACCAGCGGGAGGGCCTACGAGCAGTACTTC.

The rearrangement uses TRBV9 and TRBJ2-7, with TRBD2 matching 8 bases. The CDR3 runs 15 residues. Germline loops: CDR1 SGDLS, CDR2 YYNGEE. V trimming: 0 bases; J trimming: 4 bases; junction bases outside the gene matches: 6. The CDR3 nucleotides read TGTGCCAGCAGCGTAGATTACGGGAGGGCATACGAGCAGTACTTC. Protein product: CASSVDYGRAYEQYF.

The chain is built from TRBV19 and TRBJ2-2, with 7 bases matching TRBD1. The J segment lost 2 bases and the V segment lost 4 bases, leaving 4 bases of the junction unmatched. Per germline, CDR1 LNHDA and CDR2 SQIVND (reference sequence). The CDR3 is 15 amino acids. CDR3 loop: CASSTPGGNTGELFF. The CDR3 nucleotides are TGTGCCAGTAGTACGCCAGGGGGTAACACCGGGGAGCTGTTTTTT. Complete variable domain (other parts from reference TRBV19 and TRBJ2-2): DGGITQSPKYLFRKEGQNVTLSCEQNLNHDAMYWYRQDPGQGLRLIYYSQIVNDFQKGDIAEGYSVSREKKESFPLTVTSAQKNPTAFYLCASSTPGGNTGELFFGEGSRLTVL.

The rearrangement links TRBV3-1 (or the pseudogene TRBV3-2) to TRBJ2-1; 7 nucleotides agree with TRBD2. The V gene's germline CDR1 is LGHDT and CDR2 YNNKEL (reference sequence). After removal of 0 bases from V and 5 bases from J, the junction contained 13 bases not matched to a gene. CDR3 length: 18 residues. CDR3 coding DNA: TGTGCCAGCAGCCAAGATTGTACTAGCGCCCACACTAACAATGAGCAGTTCTTC. It codes for CASSQDCTSAHTNNEQFF.

This rearrangement joins TRBV9 to TRBJ1-2, with D perhaps matching TRBD1 (5 bases). V was cut by 0 bases and J by 8 bases, with 11 bases left in between. The CDR3 sequence is 13 residues long. From germline, CDR1 is SGDLS and CDR2 YYNGEE. CDR3 region: CASSVGRGEGYTF. CDR3 nucleotides: TGTGCCAGCAGCGTAGGTAGGGGAGAAGGCTACACCTTC.

As regards this clone: The sample contains more than one DNA sequence encoding this CDR3. This chain uses TRBV7-2 with TRBJ1-5; D not resolved. This CDR3 contains 13 residues. The V and J ends lost 1 base and 4 bases respectively, with 5 bases between them. Germline V gives CDR1 SGHTA, CDR2 FQGNSA. CDR3 DNA: TGTGCCAGCAGCTTAGAGTCGAATCAGCCCCAGCATTTT. It encodes CASSLESNQPQHF.